The next 17 T cell receptor beta chains were all read from a single sample in a study of human T cells and chemical hapten exposure. The sample's time point: pre-sensitization, week 0. Regarding treatment: therapeutic diphenylcyclopropenone sensitization with weekly scalp DPC. Extraction of total RNA was performed on unfractionated whole blood. TCRdb recomputed calls from the RACE reads with MiXCR, one row per CDR3 protein. The sample contains some 49,000 distinct CDR3 sequences, roughly 10% of which appear only once. Sequencing was performed on whole blood, taken in connection with sensitization to the hapten diphenylcyclopropenone (DPC). The receptors originated from a woman aged 25 to 39 with alopecia areata. Some clones in this sample may be carry-over from other donors' samples.

V gene TRBV5-1 combines with J gene TRBJ2-3; possibly TRBD1 for D (7 bases). There are 16 residues in the CDR3. With 6 bases removed from V and 6 bases from J, the gap between germline ends came to 23 bases. The germline V gene has CDR1 SGHRS and CDR2 YFSETQ. CDR3 protein: CASMEGAPSLRDTQYF. The CDR3, as DNA: TGCGCCAGCATGGAGGGGGCTCCGAGCCTCAGGGATACGCAGTATTTT.

The chain couples TRBV7-2 to TRBJ2-5; TRBD2 matches 8 bases. In germline, CDR1 is SGHTA, CDR2 FQGNSA. The CDR3 is made up of 17 amino acids. The trim removed 5 bases at V and 4 bases at J, leaving 15 bases unmatched. CDR3 coding DNA: TGTGCCAGCAGCCGCCAGACACGTATCGGGGGGGGAGAGACCCAGTACTTC. Protein sequence: CASSRQTRIGGGETQYF.

This clonotype was picked up a small number of times. The chain links TRBV20-1 to TRBJ2-7, with TRBD2 matching over 11 bases. The CDR3 runs 14 residues. Germline loops: CDR1 DFQATT, CDR2 SNEGSKA (reference sequence). J was trimmed by 2 bases and V by 0 bases; bases with no gene match: 0. This CDR3 is CSARDSGGAYEQYF. The CDR3 DNA is TGCAGTGCTAGAGATAGCGGGGGGGCCTACGAGCAGTACTTC.

This clonotype was seen repeatedly, ten times or more. The rearrangement joins TRBV5-1 to TRBJ1-1; D remains ambiguous. Per germline, CDR1 SGHRS and CDR2 YFSETQ. CDR3 length equals 13 residues. V was pared by 0 bases and J by 0 bases, with 3 bases between. CDR3 sequence reads: CASSLEVNTEAFF. As DNA, the CDR3 is TGCGCCAGCAGCTTGGAGGTGAACACTGAAGCTTTCTTT.

The gene calls are TRBV7-2 and TRBJ1-2; a possible D gene is TRBD1 (6 bases). This CDR3 comprises 16 residues. Germline V lookup: CDR1 SGHTA, CDR2 FQGNSA. Trimming cost V 1 base and J 6 bases, with 18 bases left between them. CDR3 bases: TGTGCCAGCAGCTTAGGGGTCGGAGAGGGGGTAAATGGCTACACCTTC. Encoded protein: CASSLGVGEGVNGYTF.

The V and J genes are TRBV18 and TRBJ1-5; possibly TRBD1 for D (6 bases). V lost 3 bases and J 7 bases, leaving 16 bases between the germline ends. Germline CDR1 KGHSH, CDR2 LQKENI. This CDR3 comprises 15 residues. Written as DNA, the CDR3 is TGTGCCAGCTCACCCGGGTTAGCAGGGGAACAGCCCCAGCATTTT. Its protein product is CASSPGLAGEQPQHF.

The chain links TRBV7-2 to TRBJ1-4; the D gene is possibly TRBD1 (5 bases). This CDR3 contains 15 residues. V lost 4 bases and J 4 bases, leaving 13 bases between the germline ends. Germline V gene sequence: CDR1 SGHTA, CDR2 FQGNSA. CDR3 in amino acids: CASSSMGGSNEKLFF. DNA of the CDR3: TGTGCCAGCAGCTCGATGGGGGGAAGTAATGAAAAACTGTTTTTT.

This clonotype was seen at least ten times. The CDR3: CASKGWGTDTQYF. CDR3 DNA sequence: TGTGCCAGCAAGGGTTGGGGCACAGATACGCAGTATTTT. The chain couples TRBV2 to TRBJ2-3; D uncertain. V was trimmed by 7 bases and J by 1 base, leaving 9 bases between them. This CDR3 has 13 residues. CDR1 and CDR2 (germline): SNHLY, FYNNEI.

This clonotype was recorded a few times. The chain has TRBV20-1 and TRBJ2-7, with 8 positions matching TRBD1. This CDR3 contains 15 residues. CDR1 is DFQATT, CDR2 SNEGSKA, per germline (reference sequence). The V segment lost 5 bases and the J segment 4 bases; nucleotides outside the gene matches: 13. The DNA for the CDR3 is TGCAGTGCTGCGCCTACCGGACAGGGTGGGTACGAGCAGTACTTC. This sequence encodes CSAAPTGQGGYEQYF.

This clonotype was seen only a few times. The genes are TRBV29-1 and TRBJ2-7, with TRBD1 matching over 9 bases. Germline V CDR1 and CDR2: SQVTM, ANQGSEA. V was clipped by 7 bases and J by 4 bases; unmatched bases: 5. This CDR3 contains 12 residues. The CDR3 loop is CSARDRAYEQYF. The CDR3 DNA reads TGCAGCGCGCGGGACAGGGCATACGAGCAGTACTTC.

This clonotype came up many times. This sequence joins TRBV6-2 or TRBV6-3 and TRBJ2-3; TRBD1 might be the D (6 bases). Germline CDR1 reads MNHEY; CDR2 reads SVGEGT. This CDR3 contains 14 residues. V was trimmed by 5 bases and J by 4 bases, leaving 13 bases between them. The CDR3 coding sequence is TGTGCCAGCAGTATCCACAGGGCCCCAGATACGCAGTATTTT. It specifies CASSIHRAPDTQYF.

The chain links TRBV30 to TRBJ1-1, with D perhaps TRBD1 (6 bases). CDR1 is GTSNPN, CDR2 SVGIG, per germline (reference sequence). The CDR3 has 15 amino acids. With 3 bases removed from V and 1 base from J, the gap between germline ends came to 15 bases. This chain's CDR3 is CAWRERTVGNTEAFF. The CDR3 DNA reads TGTGCCTGGAGAGAAAGGACAGTCGGGAACACTGAAGCTTTCTTT.

This clonotype was seen a few times. The chain uses TRBV7-2 and TRBJ2-3; D is unresolved. CDR3 size: 14 residues. V lost 1 base, J lost 4 bases, and 9 bases lay in between. Germline lookup yields CDR1 SGHTA and CDR2 FQGNSA. The CDR3 is CASSLGVTADTQYF. The CDR3 DNA follows: TGTGCCAGCAGCTTAGGCGTCACCGCAGATACGCAGTATTTT.

V usage is TRBV27 and J usage is TRBJ2-5; D call uncertain. V was pared by 2 bases and J by 2 bases, with 18 bases between. CDR1 is MNHEY and CDR2 is SMNVEV in the germline V gene (reference sequence). The CDR3 spans 17 residues. CDR3 region: CASSLGNLPAAQETQYF. DNA of the CDR3: TGTGCCAGCAGTTTAGGAAACCTCCCCGCGGCGCAAGAGACCCAGTACTTC.

This rearrangement joins TRBV4-1 to TRBJ1-1, with D unresolved. The CDR3 contains 15 residues. Trimming removed 0 bases from V and 3 bases from J, with 11 bases in between. Germline-derived CDR1 and CDR2 are MGHRA and YSYEKL. The CDR3 sequence: CASSQDHSLDTEAFF. CDR3 coding DNA: TGCGCCAGCAGCCAAGATCATAGTCTGGACACTGAAGCTTTCTTT.

This chain uses TRBV5-1 with TRBJ1-2; 7 positions agree with TRBD1. Per germline, CDR1 SGHRS and CDR2 YFSETQ. The length of the CDR3 is 15 residues. V dropped 0 bases and J dropped 8; count of bases not matched to a gene: 10. DNA for the CDR3: TGCGCCAGCAGCTTGGATTTTACAGGGGAAGTCGGCTACACCTTC. Protein product: CASSLDFTGEVGYTF.

With regard to this clonotype: Mismatch with germline at one junction end may stem from a read error. The CDR3 bases are TGCAGTGTGGGACTAGCGGGCCCATCATTC. Amino acids: CSVGLAGPSF. This chain links TRBV20-1 with TRBJ2-5, with 12 bases that match TRBD2. Germline CDR1 is DFQATT and CDR2 is SNEGSKA (reference sequence). The CDR3 covers 10 residues.